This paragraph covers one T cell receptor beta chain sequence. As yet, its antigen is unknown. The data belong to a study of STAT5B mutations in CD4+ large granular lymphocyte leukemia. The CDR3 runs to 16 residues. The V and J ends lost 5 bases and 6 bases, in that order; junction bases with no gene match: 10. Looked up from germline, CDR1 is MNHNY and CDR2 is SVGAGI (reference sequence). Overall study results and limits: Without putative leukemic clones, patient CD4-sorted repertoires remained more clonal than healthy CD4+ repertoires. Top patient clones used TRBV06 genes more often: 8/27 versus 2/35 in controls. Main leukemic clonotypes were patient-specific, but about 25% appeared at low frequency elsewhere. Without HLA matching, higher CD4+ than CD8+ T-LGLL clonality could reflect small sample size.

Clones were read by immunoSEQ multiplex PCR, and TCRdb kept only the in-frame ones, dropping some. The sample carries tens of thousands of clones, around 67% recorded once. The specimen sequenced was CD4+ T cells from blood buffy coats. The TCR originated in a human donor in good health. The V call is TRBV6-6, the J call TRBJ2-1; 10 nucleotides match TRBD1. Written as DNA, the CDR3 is TGTGCCAGCAGTCCCACCGGGACAGGGGCGATCAATGAGCAGTTCTTC. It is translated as CASSPTGTGAINEQFF.